The 17 T cell receptor beta chains presented below share a single source sample, sequenced in a study of T-cell reconstitution after alpha-beta-depleted transplantation in children. It was with unique molecular identifiers that the TCRbeta library was prepared. MiXCR, applied by TCRdb to the PCR reads, yields one record per CDR3 protein. Of around 200,000 distinct CDR3 sequences listed, around 9.6% are singletons. The sample here was PBMCs from the stem cell graft donor, taken from the stem cell graft. The source is a human donor who donated a stem cell graft to a child with acute lymphoblastic leukemia.

This clonotype was seen a handful of times. The chain uses TRBV12-3 or TRBV12-4 and TRBJ1-1, with 7 bases that match TRBD1. The CDR3 is 14 residues long. The junction had 7 bases not matched to a gene; V was cut back by 5 bases and J by 4 bases. The CDR3 bases are TGTGCCAGCAGTCTTACAGGGGCGAGCACTGAAGCTTTCTTT. It yields the protein CASSLTGASTEAFF.

The sample holds a few counts of this clonotype. The chain has TRBV29-1 and TRBJ2-7; 11 bases fit TRBD1. Per germline, CDR1 SQVTM and CDR2 ANQGSEA. CDR3 length: 14 amino acids. After removal of 3 bases from V and 2 bases from J, the junction contained 3 bases not matched to a gene. The CDR3: CSVDGTGGAYEQYF. CDR3 bases: TGCAGCGTTGATGGGACAGGGGGGGCCTACGAGCAGTACTTC.

The chain uses TRBV5-1 and TRBJ2-1, with TRBD2 identical over 14 bases. Germline lookup yields CDR1 SGHRS and CDR2 YFSETQ. The V and J ends lost 3 bases and 0 bases, in that order; junction bases with no gene match: 8. The CDR3 is made up of 19 amino acids. In DNA form, the CDR3 reads TGCGCCAGCAGCTCCGGGACTAGCGGGGGCTTAAGCTCCTACAATGAGCAGTTCTTC. Protein product: CASSSGTSGGLSSYNEQFF.

This clonotype turned up a few times. At one end, the junction sequence differs from germline, possibly due to a read error. The chain joins TRBV6-1 to TRBJ1-5; tentative D call: TRBD1 (6 bases). Germline CDR1 and CDR2: MNHNS and SASEGT. The CDR3 is 15 residues long. As DNA, the CDR3 is TGTGCCAGCAGACCTCAGGACAGACCAAATCAGACCCAGCATTTT. Translation: CASRPQDRPNQTQHF.

V and J are TRBV12-3 or TRBV12-4 and TRBJ1-5, with D possibly matching TRBD1 (5 bases). With 0 bases removed from V and 9 bases from J, the gap between germline ends came to 9 bases. This CDR3 region has 13 residues. In nucleotides, the CDR3 is TGTGCCAGCAGTTTAGCGGAGGGGAGGCCCCAGCATTTT. This encodes CASSLAEGRPQHF.

There are many counts of this clonotype. This chain connects TRBV5-5 to TRBJ1-1; D remains unclear. Germline CDR1 is SGHKS and CDR2 is YYEKEE (reference sequence). This CDR3 region has 14 residues. V was trimmed by 3 bases and J by 4 bases, leaving 13 bases between them. The CDR3 sequence: CASSWEGQGTEAFF. DNA of the CDR3: TGTGCCAGCAGCTGGGAAGGGCAAGGCACTGAAGCTTTCTTT.

This clonotype was recorded a few times. V gene TRBV6-1 combines with J gene TRBJ2-2, with 8 bases fitting TRBD2. V gave up 6 bases and J gave up 8 bases; unmatched junction bases: 8. Per the germline V gene, CDR1 is MNHNS and CDR2 is SASEGT. The length of the CDR3 is 14 residues. CDR3 in amino acids: CASSSRGGPGELFF. DNA for the CDR3: TGTGCCAGCAGCTCCCGGGGGGGCCCTGGGGAGCTGTTTTTT.

This sequence joins TRBV10-3 and TRBJ2-5; TRBD1 aligns across 8 bases. Germline V gene data show CDR1 as ENHRY and CDR2 as SYGVKD. The junction had 5 bases not matched to a gene; V was cut back by 6 bases and J by 2 bases. The CDR3 is made up of 14 amino acids. This CDR3 reads CAIRTGETQETQYF. The CDR3 DNA is TGTGCCATCAGGACAGGGGAGACTCAAGAGACCCAGTACTTC.

V gene TRBV11-2 combines with J gene TRBJ1-1, with D possibly TRBD1 on 5 matching bases. With 5 bases removed from V and 5 bases from J, the gap between germline ends came to 12 bases. This CDR3 has 13 amino acids. Looked up from germline, CDR1 is SGHAT and CDR2 is FQNNGV. For the CDR3, the DNA is TGTGCCAGCAGCCTCCGGGACTCAACTGAAGCTTTCTTT. Its protein is CASSLRDSTEAFF.

This clonotype has a count of ten or more. The chain combines TRBV29-1 with TRBJ1-6; D not resolved. This CDR3 comprises 12 residues. From germline, CDR1 is SQVTM and CDR2 ANQGSEA. The V end was cut by 4 bases, the J end by 3 bases, with 4 bases between. CDR3 protein: CSVGDYNSPLHF. In DNA, the CDR3 is TGCAGCGTTGGAGACTATAATTCACCCCTCCACTTT. Together with reference TRBV29-1 and TRBJ1-6, the CDR3 gives the full variable domain: SAVISQKPSRDICQRGTSLTIQCQVDSQVTMMFWYRQQPGQSLTLIATANQGSEATYESGFVIDKFPISRPNLTFSTLTVSNMSPEDSSIYLCSVGDYNSPLHFGNGTRLTVT.

In its sample, this clonotype was seen a few times. The chain joins TRBV20-1 to TRBJ2-7, with D possibly matching TRBD1 (7 bases). There are 14 residues in the CDR3. V was pared by 0 bases and J by 5 bases, with 14 bases between. Germline CDR1 reads DFQATT; CDR2 reads SNEGSKA (reference sequence). The CDR3 DNA reads as TGCAGTGCTAGAGATCAACAGGGGAGGCACGAGCAGTACTTC. It is translated as CSARDQQGRHEQYF.

This chain joins TRBV20-1 and TRBJ1-6; 7 nucleotides line up with TRBD1. The CDR3 has 12 amino acids. From germline, CDR1 is DFQATT and CDR2 SNEGSKA (reference sequence). V gave up 6 bases and J gave up 7 bases; unmatched junction bases: 3. The CDR3 reads CSAGTENSPLHF. CDR3 nucleotides: TGCAGTGCGGGGACAGAAAATTCACCCCTCCACTTT.

This clonotype was recorded a few times. For the CDR3, the DNA is TGTGCCAGCAGCCGGTCCTTTGGGGGATCCTCTGGGGCCAACGTCCTGACTTTC. Its protein product is CASSRSFGGSSGANVLTF. This chain uses TRBV7-2 with TRBJ2-6; D might be TRBD1 or TRBD2, each matching 5 bases. This CDR3 has 18 amino acids. V shed 5 bases and J shed 0 bases, with 17 bases lying between them. CDR1 is SGHTA and CDR2 is FQGNSA in the germline V gene.

This clonotype was counted many times. V gene TRBV5-6 combines with J gene TRBJ2-2; 7 bases are shared with TRBD1. Germline CDR1 is SGHDT and CDR2 is YYEEEE. V shed 6 bases and J 1 base; nucleotides not matched to a gene: 9. The CDR3 runs 16 residues. CDR3: CASNKRTGVNTGELFF. The CDR3 nucleotides read TGTGCCAGCAACAAACGGACAGGAGTGAACACCGGGGAGCTGTTTTTT.

At least ten counts were recorded for this clonotype. The genes are TRBV2 and TRBJ2-2, with TRBD1 matching 11 bases. Per the germline V gene, CDR1 is SNHLY and CDR2 is FYNNEI. The trim removed 7 bases at V and 6 bases at J, leaving 4 bases unmatched. The CDR3 has 14 amino acids. CDR3 DNA: TGTGCCAGCACCCCGGGACAGGGGGCCGGGGAGCTGTTTTTT. It codes for CASTPGQGAGELFF.

This clonotype was detected ten times or more. The genes are TRBV29-1 and TRBJ2-7; D gene unclear. Germline CDR1 and CDR2: SQVTM and ANQGSEA. V was cut by 5 bases and J by 0 bases, with 8 bases left in between. The CDR3 runs to 12 residues. CDR3 nucleotide sequence: TGCAGCGTTACGAGTTCCTCCTACGAGCAGTACTTC. Translating it yields CSVTSSSYEQYF.

There are many counts of this clonotype. This chain connects TRBV30 to TRBJ2-6; 8 bases align to TRBD1. The CDR3 is 15 amino acids. From germline, CDR1 is GTSNPN and CDR2 SVGIG (reference sequence). V lost 3 bases, J lost 1 base, and 2 bases stayed unmatched. The CDR3 here is CAWRDRVSGANVLTF. In DNA, the CDR3 is TGTGCCTGGAGGGACAGGGTTTCTGGGGCCAACGTCCTGACTTTC.